This TCR beta chain was captured by sequencing in a study of cytomegalovirus exposure and HLA in healthy donors. CDR1 SGDLS and CDR2 YYNGEE come from the germline V gene. Trimming at V came to 1 base and at J to 5 bases, leaving 4 bases not matched to a gene. The length of the CDR3 is 14 residues. The PCR ran on 60 Vbeta and 13 Jbeta primers. The repertoire was sequenced with immunoSEQ multiplex PCR; TCRdb's copy has only in-frame clones and lacks some. Of about 160,000 clones listed, about 88% are singletons. This sequence joins TRBV9 and TRBJ2-5; 8 bases fit TRBD2. The sequence was collected from a woman aged 18-29 years in good health and CMV-seronegative. The sample taken for sequencing was PBMCs. CDR3 sequence: CASSVRGGDETQYF. CDR3 sequence (DNA): TGTGCCAGCAGCGTACGGGGGGGCGACGAGACCCAGTACTTC.